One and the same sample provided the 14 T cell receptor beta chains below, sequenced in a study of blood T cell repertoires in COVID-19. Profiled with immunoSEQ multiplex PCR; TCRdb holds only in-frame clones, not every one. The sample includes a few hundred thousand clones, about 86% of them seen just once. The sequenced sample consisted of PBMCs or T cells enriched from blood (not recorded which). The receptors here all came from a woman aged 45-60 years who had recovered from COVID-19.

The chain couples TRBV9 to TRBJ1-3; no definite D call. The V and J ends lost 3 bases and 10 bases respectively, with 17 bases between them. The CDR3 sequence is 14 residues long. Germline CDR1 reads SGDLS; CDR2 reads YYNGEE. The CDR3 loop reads CASSAAVASDTIYF. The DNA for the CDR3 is TGTGCCAGCAGCGCAGCGGTGGCGAGCGATACCATATATTTT.

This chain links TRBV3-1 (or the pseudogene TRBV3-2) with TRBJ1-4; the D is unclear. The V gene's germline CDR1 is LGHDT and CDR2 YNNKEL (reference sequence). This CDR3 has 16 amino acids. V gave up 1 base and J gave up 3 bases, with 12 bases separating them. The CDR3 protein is CASSQGYVGANEKLFF. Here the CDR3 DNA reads TGTGCCAGCAGCCAAGGGTACGTCGGGGCTAATGAAAAACTGTTTTTT.

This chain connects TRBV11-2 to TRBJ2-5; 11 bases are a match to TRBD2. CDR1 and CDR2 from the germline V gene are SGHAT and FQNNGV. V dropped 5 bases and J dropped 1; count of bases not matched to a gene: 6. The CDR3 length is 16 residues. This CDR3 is CASSAHGTSGQETQYF. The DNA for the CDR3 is TGTGCCAGCAGCGCACACGGGACTAGCGGCCAAGAGACCCAGTACTTC.

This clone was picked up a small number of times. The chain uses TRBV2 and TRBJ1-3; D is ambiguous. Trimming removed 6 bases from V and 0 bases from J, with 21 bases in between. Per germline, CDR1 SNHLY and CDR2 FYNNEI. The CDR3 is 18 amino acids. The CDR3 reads CASRTLQNTPLSGNTIYF. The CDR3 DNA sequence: TGTGCCAGCAGAACATTACAGAATACACCTCTCTCTGGAAACACCATATATTTT. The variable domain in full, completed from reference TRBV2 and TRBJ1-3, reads EPEVTQTPSHQVTQMGQEVILRCVPISNHLYFYWYRQILGQKVEFLVSFYNNEISEKSEIFDDQFSVERPDGSNFTLKIRSTKLEDSAMYFCASRTLQNTPLSGNTIYFGEGSWLTVV.

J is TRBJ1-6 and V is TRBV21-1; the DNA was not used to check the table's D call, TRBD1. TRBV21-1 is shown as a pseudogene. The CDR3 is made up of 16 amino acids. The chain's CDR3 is CASSIDGTQCDSPLHF. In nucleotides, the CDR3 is TGTGCCAGCAGCATAGATGGGACACAATGCGATTCACCCCTCCACTTT.

CDR3 in amino acids: CASSAGQGYNSPLHF. The CDR3 region has the DNA TGTGCCAGCAGCGCGGGACAGGGGTATAATTCACCCCTCCACTTT. The J gene is TRBJ1-6, the V gene TRBV14, with 10 bases identical to TRBD1. From germline, CDR1 is SGHDN and CDR2 FVKESK. The CDR3 extends over 15 amino acids. V trimming: 5 bases; J trimming: 4 bases; junction bases outside the gene matches: 2.

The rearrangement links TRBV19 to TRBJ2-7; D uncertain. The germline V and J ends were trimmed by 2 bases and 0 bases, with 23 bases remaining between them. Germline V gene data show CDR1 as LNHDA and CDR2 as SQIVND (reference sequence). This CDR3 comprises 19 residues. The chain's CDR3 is CASSISAVPRLRSSYEQYF. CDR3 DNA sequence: TGTGCCAGTAGTATATCGGCAGTACCCCGACTTAGGAGCTCCTACGAGCAGTACTTC.

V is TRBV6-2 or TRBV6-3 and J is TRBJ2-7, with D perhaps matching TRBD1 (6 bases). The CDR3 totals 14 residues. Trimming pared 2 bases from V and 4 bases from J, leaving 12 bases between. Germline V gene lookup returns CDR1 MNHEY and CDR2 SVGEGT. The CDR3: CASSYPGTRYEQYF. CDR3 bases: TGTGCCAGCAGTTACCCCGGGACAAGGTACGAGCAGTACTTC.

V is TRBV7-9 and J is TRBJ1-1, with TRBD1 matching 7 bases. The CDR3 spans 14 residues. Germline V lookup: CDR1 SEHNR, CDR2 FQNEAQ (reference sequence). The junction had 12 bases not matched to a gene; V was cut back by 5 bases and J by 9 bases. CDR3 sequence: CASSRDRVNNQAFF. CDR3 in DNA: TGTGCCAGCAGCCGAGACAGGGTTAACAACCAAGCTTTCTTT.

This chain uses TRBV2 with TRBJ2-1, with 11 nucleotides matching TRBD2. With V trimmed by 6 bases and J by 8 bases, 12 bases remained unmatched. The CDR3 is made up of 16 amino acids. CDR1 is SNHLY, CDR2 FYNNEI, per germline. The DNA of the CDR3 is TGTGCCAGCAGGGCGTCCGGGACTAGCGGTTTCGATGAGCAGTTCTTC. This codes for CASRASGTSGFDEQFF.

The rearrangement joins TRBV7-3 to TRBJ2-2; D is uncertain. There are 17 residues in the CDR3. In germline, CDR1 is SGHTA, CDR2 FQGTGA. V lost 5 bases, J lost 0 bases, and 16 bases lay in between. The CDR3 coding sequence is TGTGCCAGCAGCGACGTTCATGGGCCCGCGAACACCGGGGAGCTGTTTTTT. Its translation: CASSDVHGPANTGELFF.

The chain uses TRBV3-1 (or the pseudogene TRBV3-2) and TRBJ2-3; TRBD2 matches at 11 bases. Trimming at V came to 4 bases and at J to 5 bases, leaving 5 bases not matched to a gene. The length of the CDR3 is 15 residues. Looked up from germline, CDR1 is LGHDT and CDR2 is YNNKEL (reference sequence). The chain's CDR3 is CASSPSGTSGDTQYF. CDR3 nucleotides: TGTGCCAGCAGCCCCTCCGGGACTAGCGGAGATACGCAGTATTTT.

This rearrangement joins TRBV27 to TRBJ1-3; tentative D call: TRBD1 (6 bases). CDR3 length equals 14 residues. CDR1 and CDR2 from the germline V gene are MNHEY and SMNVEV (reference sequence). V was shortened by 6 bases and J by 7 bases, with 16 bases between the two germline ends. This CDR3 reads CASSITGTGNTIYF. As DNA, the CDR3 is TGTGCCAGCAGCATAACAGGGACCGGTAACACCATATATTTT.

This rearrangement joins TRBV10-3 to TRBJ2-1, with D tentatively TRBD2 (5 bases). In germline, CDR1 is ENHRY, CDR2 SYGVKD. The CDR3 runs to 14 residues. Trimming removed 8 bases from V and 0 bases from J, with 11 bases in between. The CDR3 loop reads CAISAGVSYNEQFF. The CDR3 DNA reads TGTGCCATCTCTGCGGGTGTCTCCTACAATGAGCAGTTCTTC.